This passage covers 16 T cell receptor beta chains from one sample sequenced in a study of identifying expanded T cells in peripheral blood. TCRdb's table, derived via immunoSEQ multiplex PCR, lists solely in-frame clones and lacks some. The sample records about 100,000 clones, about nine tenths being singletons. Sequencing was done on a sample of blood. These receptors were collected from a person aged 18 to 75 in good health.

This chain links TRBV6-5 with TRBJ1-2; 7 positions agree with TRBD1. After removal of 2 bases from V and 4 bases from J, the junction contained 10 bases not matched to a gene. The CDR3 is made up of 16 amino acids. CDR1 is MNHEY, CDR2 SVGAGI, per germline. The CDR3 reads CASSYTRQGYGYGYTF. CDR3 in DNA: TGTGCCAGCAGTTACACAAGACAGGGATATGGCTATGGCTACACCTTC.

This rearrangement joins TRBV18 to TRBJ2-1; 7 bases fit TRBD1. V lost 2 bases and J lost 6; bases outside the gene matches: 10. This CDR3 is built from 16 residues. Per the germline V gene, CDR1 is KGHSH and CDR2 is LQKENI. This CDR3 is CASSPIFQGVVNEQFF. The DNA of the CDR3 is TGTGCCAGCTCACCAATATTTCAGGGGGTTGTCAATGAGCAGTTCTTC.

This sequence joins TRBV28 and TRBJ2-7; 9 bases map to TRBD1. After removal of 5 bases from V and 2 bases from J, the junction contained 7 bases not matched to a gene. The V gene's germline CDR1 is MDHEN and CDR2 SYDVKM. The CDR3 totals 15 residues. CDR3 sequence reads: CASSVYRGLPYEQYF. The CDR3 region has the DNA TGTGCCAGCAGTGTTTACAGGGGGCTGCCCTACGAGCAGTACTTC.

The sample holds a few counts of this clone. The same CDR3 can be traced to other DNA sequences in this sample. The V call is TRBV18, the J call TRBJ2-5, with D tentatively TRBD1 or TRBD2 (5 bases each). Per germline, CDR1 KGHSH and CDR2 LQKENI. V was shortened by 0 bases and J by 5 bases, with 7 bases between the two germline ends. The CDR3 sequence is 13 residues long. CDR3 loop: CASSPPGEETQYF. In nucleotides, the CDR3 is TGTGCCAGCTCACCACCGGGGGAGGAGACCCAGTACTTC.

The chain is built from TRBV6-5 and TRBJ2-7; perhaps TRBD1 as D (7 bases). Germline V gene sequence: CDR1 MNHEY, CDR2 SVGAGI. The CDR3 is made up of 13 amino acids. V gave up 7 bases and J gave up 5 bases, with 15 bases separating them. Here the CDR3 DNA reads TGTGCCAGCATCAAGACAGGGAGGAACGAGCAGTACTTC. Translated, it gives CASIKTGRNEQYF.

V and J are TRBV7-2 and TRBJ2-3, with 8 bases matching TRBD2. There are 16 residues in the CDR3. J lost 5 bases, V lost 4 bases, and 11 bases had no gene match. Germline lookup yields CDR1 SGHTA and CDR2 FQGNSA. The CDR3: CASSWTGGKDQDTQYF. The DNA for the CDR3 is TGTGCCAGCAGCTGGACGGGAGGGAAAGATCAAGATACGCAGTATTTT.

The CDR3 sequence is CASSLANGETQYF. The CDR3 region has the DNA TGTGCCAGCAGCTTAGCAAACGGGGAGACCCAGTACTTC. The chain joins TRBV5-6 to TRBJ2-5; D is unclear. Germline V gene lookup returns CDR1 SGHDT and CDR2 YYEEEE. The CDR3 extends over 13 amino acids. Trimming pared 2 bases from V and 5 bases from J, leaving 10 bases between.

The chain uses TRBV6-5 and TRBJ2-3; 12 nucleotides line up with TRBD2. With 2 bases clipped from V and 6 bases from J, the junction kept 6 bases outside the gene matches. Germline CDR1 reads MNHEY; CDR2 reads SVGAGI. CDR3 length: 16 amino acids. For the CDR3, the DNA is TGTGCCAGCAGTTACAGTACTAGCGGGGGGTTGGATACGCAGTATTTT. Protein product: CASSYSTSGGLDTQYF.

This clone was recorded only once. As DNA, the CDR3 is TGTGCCTGGAGTGCCGGGGGGGCGCGGAGGACAGATACGCAGTATTTT. Its translation: CAWSAGGARRTDTQYF. The chain is built from TRBV30 and TRBJ2-3; 8 positions match TRBD2. Trimming at V came to 1 base and at J to 3 bases, leaving 9 bases not matched to a gene. The CDR3 is 16 amino acids. Germline V gene lookup returns CDR1 GTSNPN and CDR2 SVGIG (reference sequence).

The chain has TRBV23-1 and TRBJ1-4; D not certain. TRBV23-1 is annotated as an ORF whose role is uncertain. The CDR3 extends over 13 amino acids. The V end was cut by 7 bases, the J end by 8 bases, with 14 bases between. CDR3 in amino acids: CASKGGIGEKLFF. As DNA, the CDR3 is TGCGCCAGCAAAGGTGGGATTGGGGAAAAACTGTTTTTT.

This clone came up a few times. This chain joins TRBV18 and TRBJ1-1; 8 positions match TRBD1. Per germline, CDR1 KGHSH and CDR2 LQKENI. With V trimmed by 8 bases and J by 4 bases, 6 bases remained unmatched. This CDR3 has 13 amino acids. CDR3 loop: CASTTGGATEAFF. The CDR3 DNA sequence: TGTGCCAGCACTACAGGGGGGGCCACTGAAGCTTTCTTT.

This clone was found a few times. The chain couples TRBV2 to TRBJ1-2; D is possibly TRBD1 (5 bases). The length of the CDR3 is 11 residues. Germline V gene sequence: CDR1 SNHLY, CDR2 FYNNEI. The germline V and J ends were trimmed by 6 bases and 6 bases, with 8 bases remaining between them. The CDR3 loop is CASSWGDGYTF. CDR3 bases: TGTGCCAGCAGCTGGGGCGATGGCTACACCTTC.

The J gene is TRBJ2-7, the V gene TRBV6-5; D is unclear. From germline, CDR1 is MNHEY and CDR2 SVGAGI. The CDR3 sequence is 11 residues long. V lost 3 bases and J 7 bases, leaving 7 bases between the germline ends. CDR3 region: CASSYGREQYF. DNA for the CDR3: TGTGCCAGCAGTTATGGCCGGGAGCAGTACTTC.

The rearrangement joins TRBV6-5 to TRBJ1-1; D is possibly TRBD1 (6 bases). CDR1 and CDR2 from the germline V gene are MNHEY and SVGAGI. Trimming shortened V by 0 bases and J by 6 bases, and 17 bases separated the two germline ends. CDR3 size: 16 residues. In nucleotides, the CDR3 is TGTGCCAGCAGTTACTCGATTGATTTAAGGGGGGCTGAAGCTTTCTTT. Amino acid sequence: CASSYSIDLRGAEAFF.

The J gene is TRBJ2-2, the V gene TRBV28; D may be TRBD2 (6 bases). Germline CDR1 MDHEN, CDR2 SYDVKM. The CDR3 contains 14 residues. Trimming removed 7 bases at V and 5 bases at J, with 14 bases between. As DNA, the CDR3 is TGTGCCAGCATCACGGCGGGATCGACCGGGGAGCTGTTTTTT. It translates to CASITAGSTGELFF.

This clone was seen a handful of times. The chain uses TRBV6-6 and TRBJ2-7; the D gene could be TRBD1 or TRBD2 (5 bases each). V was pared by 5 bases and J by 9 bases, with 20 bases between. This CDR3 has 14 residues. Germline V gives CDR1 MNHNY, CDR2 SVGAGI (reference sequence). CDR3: CASSIPGPLVRQYF. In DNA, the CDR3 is TGTGCCAGCAGTATACCGGGACCGTTGGTGAGGCAGTACTTC.